In its sample, the clone carrying this TCR beta chain was seen a few times. As yet, its antigen is unknown. The sample belongs to a study of identical twins. Study-level results: A lower insertion count was a feature of abundant cord blood beta clonotypes, with no such feature in memory repertoires. Out-of-frame alpha sequences that twins shared showed excess low generation probability.

Unique molecular identifiers were in the cDNA, with template-switch universal primer binding. MiXCR, run by TCRdb on the 5' RACE reads, gives a single entry per CDR3 protein. The sample lists around 1.7 million distinct CDR3 sequences; about 32% were seen once. Trimming removed 5 bases at V and 4 bases at J, with 18 bases between. CDR3 length: 16 amino acids. The V gene's germline CDR1 is DFQATT and CDR2 SNEGSKA (reference sequence). Sequencing input: cord blood. This TCR was sampled from a newborn girl in good health. This rearrangement joins TRBV20-1 to TRBJ1-6; D is possibly TRBD1 (6 bases). CDR3 residues: CSAGFWGASYNSPLHF. CDR3 nucleotides: TGCAGTGCTGGTTTCTGGGGGGCATCATATAATTCACCCCTCCACTTT.